This T cell receptor beta chain was sequenced in a study of blood T cell repertoires in COVID-19. Study as a whole: From T cells, B-cell-depleted T cells, or PBMCs came the material, which was cDNA or gDNA.

The CDR3 is made up of 17 amino acids. Germline values: CDR1 MNHEY, CDR2 SVGEGT. The ends lost 0 bases at V and 3 bases at J; junction bases unmatched: 9. The cohort comprised adults aged roughly 18 to 90 years residing in 20 to 25 US areas. Each participant's cohort was designated according to participant-reported clinical history. Original data processing: Researchers report that nucleated cell counts were estimated from reference gene primer amplification. Repertoires were generated with immunoSEQ multiplex PCR, while TCRdb's copy carries only in-frame clones and drops some. The V and J calls and clone size were taken over from that table, and D and trimming were inferred from the DNA. The sample gives under 500,000 clones, about 90% of which show up once; approximately 2% is in the top ten.

The gene calls are TRBV6-2 or TRBV6-3 and TRBJ2-7, with 9 positions matching TRBD1. The source of this sequence is a woman between 18 and 29 years old with acute COVID-19. Material for sequencing was PBMCs or T cells enriched from blood (not recorded which). CDR3 in DNA: TGTGCCAGCAGTTACTCGACTCGGGGGACAGGGATCTACGAGCAGTACTTC. The encoded protein is CASSYSTRGTGIYEQYF.